This T cell receptor beta chain came from a study of long-term antiretroviral therapy in people with HIV. General observations from the study: CDR3 length ranges were narrower in HIV repertoires than in controls.

For this clone: As yet, its antigen is unknown.

Survey-level resolution applied to immunoSEQ assay v3.0. Each sample had sequencing targeting 40,000-50,000 T-cell genomes. Clones were sequenced by immunoSEQ multiplex PCR, and TCRdb holds only the in-frame ones, with some missing. Altogether about 5,600 clones are present, roughly 73% being singletons, with the ten largest covering roughly 10%. This CDR3 region has 16 residues. In germline, CDR1 is MNHEY, CDR2 SMNVEV (reference sequence). Trimming shortened V by 3 bases and J by 6 bases, and 18 bases separated the two germline ends. The source of this sequence is a man between 35 and 55 years old with HIV. V usage is TRBV27 and J usage is TRBJ2-1, with a weak D call TRBD2 (6 bases). The sample in question was unsorted PBMCs, obtained 1.8 years before starting antiretroviral therapy. The CDR3 is CASSFMTRGAGNEQFF. CDR3 DNA sequence: TGTGCCAGCAGTTTCATGACTAGAGGGGCTGGCAATGAGCAGTTCTTC.